These 8 T cell receptor beta chains were all obtained from the same sample, sequenced in a study of T cells in Graves' hyperthyroidism and ophthalmopathy. The TCR beta CDR3 regions underwent amplification using RNA transcripts as the source. A set of HTBI primers served as the primers for a first-round RT-PCR of the TCR CDR3. MiXCR, applied by TCRdb to the multiplex PCR reads, yields one record per CDR3 protein. The sample lists hundreds of thousands of distinct CDR3 sequences, under 15% occurring once. The sequencing sample was made of blood. The receptor set was obtained from a young man with Graves' ophthalmopathy.

This clonotype occurred many times. The rearrangement uses TRBV11-2 and TRBJ1-6, with 7 bases matching TRBD1. Trimming took 1 base from V and 10 from J; bases not matched to a gene: 4. Germline V gene lookup returns CDR1 SGHAT and CDR2 FQNNGV. CDR3 length equals 14 residues. The CDR3 loop reads CASSLVGGPSPLHF. CDR3 DNA: TGTGCCAGCAGCTTAGTAGGGGGCCCGTCACCCCTCCACTTT.

The CDR3 reads CASSRLDGTGGGTEAFF. CDR3 DNA sequence: TGCGCCAGCAGCCGCCTCGATGGGACAGGGGGAGGTACTGAAGCTTTCTTT. This chain joins TRBV4-1 and TRBJ1-1; 11 bases are shared with TRBD1. Per the germline V gene, CDR1 is MGHRA and CDR2 is YSYEKL. The ends lost 4 bases at V and 5 bases at J; junction bases unmatched: 12. The CDR3 contains 17 residues.

On this clonotype itself: This sequence may be a read error, since a much larger clone differs from it by one base. The J gene is TRBJ2-4, the V gene TRBV11-2; the D gene is possibly TRBD1 (6 bases). The CDR3 spans 16 residues. CDR1 SGHAT and CDR2 FQNNGV come from the germline V gene. The CDR3 loop reads CASSLGQDGYQNVQYF. The DNA of the CDR3 is TGTGCCAGCAGCTTAGGACAGGACGGATACCAAAACGTTCAGTACTTC.

This chain links TRBV6-1 with TRBJ1-3; possible D gene TRBD1, 5 bases. The V and J ends lost 6 bases and 2 bases respectively, with 8 bases between them. The CDR3 contains 13 residues. CDR1 and CDR2 from the germline V gene are MNHNS and SASEGT. CDR3: CASRSRAGNTIYF. CDR3 bases: TGTGCCAGCAGATCCAGGGCTGGAAACACCATATATTTT.

This clonotype was picked up many times. The chain links TRBV7-9 to TRBJ2-1, with a weak D call TRBD2 (5 bases). Germline CDR1 reads SEHNR; CDR2 reads FQNEAQ (reference sequence). V was cut by 3 bases and J by 3 bases, with 12 bases left in between. CDR3 length equals 15 residues. CDR3 protein: CASSFFSGSYNEQFF. The CDR3 DNA follows: TGTGCCAGCAGCTTTTTCAGCGGTAGCTACAATGAGCAGTTCTTC.

There are many counts of this clonotype. The chain links TRBV5-1 to TRBJ1-2; TRBD1 agrees at 7 bases. CDR3 length equals 16 residues. Trimming at V came to 2 bases and at J to 6 bases, leaving 13 bases not matched to a gene. The germline V gene encodes CDR1 SGHRS and CDR2 YFSETQ. Here the CDR3 DNA reads TGCGCCAGCAGCTTAGCCGGGCAGGGACAGTATCATGGCTACACCTTC. Translated, it gives CASSLAGQGQYHGYTF.

This clonotype showed up many times. The chain combines TRBV20-1 with TRBJ1-1; D not certain. The CDR3 covers 13 residues. Germline CDR1 DFQATT, CDR2 SNEGSKA (reference sequence). Between the trimmed V and J ends, which lost 0 bases and 1 base, there was a span of 6 bases. This CDR3 reads CSARDDKNTEAFF. The CDR3 region has the DNA TGCAGTGCTAGAGATGATAAGAACACTGAAGCTTTCTTT.

The chain has TRBV19 and TRBJ1-2; no reliable D call. Trimming stripped 7 bases from V and 1 base from J, with 16 bases between. There are 15 residues in the CDR3. Germline CDR1 and CDR2: LNHDA and SQIVND (reference sequence). The CDR3 region has the DNA TGTGCCAGTACCCCCGTGGACGGTGGTAACTATGGCTACACCTTC. Residues: CASTPVDGGNYGYTF.